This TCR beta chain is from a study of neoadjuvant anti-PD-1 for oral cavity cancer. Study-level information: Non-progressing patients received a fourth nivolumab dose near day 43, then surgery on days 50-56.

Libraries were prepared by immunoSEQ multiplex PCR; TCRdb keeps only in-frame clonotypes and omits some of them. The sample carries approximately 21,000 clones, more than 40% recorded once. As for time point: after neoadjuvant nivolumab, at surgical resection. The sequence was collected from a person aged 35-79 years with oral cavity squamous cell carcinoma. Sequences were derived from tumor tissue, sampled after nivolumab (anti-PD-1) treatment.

The CDR3 region has the DNA TGCGCCAGCAGCCCGGGACAGGCATACAATGAGCAGTTCTTC. Protein product: CASSPGQAYNEQFF. The chain uses TRBV5-1 and TRBJ2-1, with 8 bases aligning to TRBD1. Trimming took 4 bases from V and 4 from J; bases not matched to a gene: 4. This CDR3 is built from 14 residues. The V gene's germline CDR1 is SGHRS and CDR2 YFSETQ.